This T cell receptor beta chain emerged from a study of T cell responses to AZD1222 COVID-19 vaccine. Libraries were prepared by immunoSEQ multiplex PCR; TCRdb keeps only in-frame clonotypes and omits some of them. Of 150,000 or so clones in the sample, about 90% were seen once. Germline assignment: CDR1 KGHSH and CDR2 LQKENI. The CDR3 is 15 amino acids. Trimming cost V 4 bases and J 7 bases; bases outside gene matches: 3. The chain uses TRBV18 and TRBJ2-4, with 14 bases identical to TRBD2. The TCR was taken from an adult in good health. The starting material was peripheral blood, obtained on day 0 of AZD1222 vaccination. The CDR3 here is CASSLGTSGGNIQYF. The CDR3 nucleotides read TGTGCCAGCTCACTTGGGACTAGCGGGGGTAACATTCAGTACTTC. Full variable domain (rest looked up from reference TRBV18 and TRBJ2-4): NAGVMQNPRHLVRRRGQEARLRCSPMKGHSHVYWYRQLPEEGLKFMVYLQKENIIDESGMPKERFSAEFPKEGPSILRIQQVVRGDSAAYFCASSLGTSGGNIQYFGAGTRLSVL.